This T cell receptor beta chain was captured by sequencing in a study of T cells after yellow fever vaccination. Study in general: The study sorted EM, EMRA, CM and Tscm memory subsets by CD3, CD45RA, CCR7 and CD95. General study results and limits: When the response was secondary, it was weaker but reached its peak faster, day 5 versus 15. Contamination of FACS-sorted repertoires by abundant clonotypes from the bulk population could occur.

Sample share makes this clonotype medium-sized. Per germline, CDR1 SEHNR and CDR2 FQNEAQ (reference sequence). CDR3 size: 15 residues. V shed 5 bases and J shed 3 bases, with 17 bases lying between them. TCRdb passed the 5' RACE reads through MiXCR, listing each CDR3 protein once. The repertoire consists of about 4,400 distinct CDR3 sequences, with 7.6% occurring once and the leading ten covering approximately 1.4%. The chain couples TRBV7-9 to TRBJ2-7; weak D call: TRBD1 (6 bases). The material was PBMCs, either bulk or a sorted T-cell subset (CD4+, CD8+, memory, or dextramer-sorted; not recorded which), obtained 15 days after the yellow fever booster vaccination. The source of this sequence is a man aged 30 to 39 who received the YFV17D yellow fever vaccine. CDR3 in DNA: TGTGCCAGCAGCAGAGGGGGAAAAGGGAGCTACGAGCAGTACTTC. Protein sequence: CASSRGGKGSYEQYF.